This TCR beta chain is from a study of PD-L1 blockade in urothelial cancer. Across the whole study: Blood-derived samples held a median approximately 140,000 T cells.

Only in-frame clones appear in the TCRdb table, and some are missing; sequencing was by immunoSEQ multiplex PCR. The sample carries under 55,000 clones, roughly 88% recorded once. This sample's time point: pretreatment peripheral blood. Looked up from germline, CDR1 is LNHDA and CDR2 is SQIVND (reference sequence). This CDR3 region has 17 residues. Trimming removed 5 bases from V and 2 bases from J; junction bases left unmatched: 9. The J gene is TRBJ2-7, the V gene TRBV19; 13 bases are shared with TRBD2. The sequence derives from a donor aged 40 or older with urothelial cancer. Sequencing was performed on PBMCs, taken around atezolizumab (anti-PD-L1) treatment. The CDR3 DNA follows: TGTGCCAGTAGTCGTGGTACTAGCGGGAGGGCCCCCTACGAGCAGTACTTC. This codes for CASSRGTSGRAPYEQYF.